A selection of T cell receptor beta chains follows, all from one sample in a study of blood T cell repertoires in COVID-19. Assay used: immunoSEQ multiplex PCR; TCRdb lists only in-frame clones, some missing. The sample carries approximately 470,000 clones, 87% recorded once. The specimen was PBMCs or T cells enriched from blood (not recorded which). The receptors originated from a woman younger than 30 who had recovered from COVID-19. The CDR3 runs from the conserved cysteine through the conserved F or W. The D gene is left open where the match is weak. Not every row has a clone size; where given, it reads once, few, many or a size class.

TRBV18	TRBD1	TRBJ2-3	.	TGTGCCAGCTCACCCCCCCGGGACAGAAGCACAGATACGCAGTATTTT	CASSPPRDRSTDTQYF
TRBV5-4	TRBD1	TRBJ1-2	.	TGTGCCAGCAGCTTTCCTTCTACAGGGGACTATGGCTACACCTTC	CASSFPSTGDYGYTF
TRBV30	.	TRBJ1-2	.	TGTGTCCAATCGAGTTTTTCAATGGTCTACACCTTC	CVQSSFSMVYTF
TRBV6-2/TRBV6-3	.	TRBJ2-3	.	TGTGCCAGCAGCCCCACATCAGATACGCAGTATTTT	CASSPTSDTQYF
TRBV18	TRBD1	TRBJ1-1	.	TGTGCCAGCTCACCACAGGGGGCGCCCACTGAAGCTTTCTTT	CASSPQGAPTEAFF
TRBV7-9	TRBD1	TRBJ1-4	.	TGTGCCAGCAGCGTAGGACAGGGCAATGAAAAACTGTTTTTT	CASSVGQGNEKLFF
TRBV5-1	.	TRBJ2-7	.	TGCGCCAGCAGCTTGGGACTGGGGAGTACCTACGAGCAGTACTTC	CASSLGLGSTYEQYF
TRBV28	TRBD1	TRBJ1-2	.	TGTGCCAGCAGTTTAATAGGGACAGTCTATGGCTACACCTTC	CASSLIGTVYGYTF
TRBV3-1/TRBV3-2	.	TRBJ2-2	.	TGTGCCAGCAGCCAAGACAGGGCCGGGGAGCTGTTTTTT	CASSQDRAGELFF
TRBV19	TRBD1	TRBJ1-2	.	TGTGCCAGTAGTCCTGAGACCACACAGGGGAACTATGGCTACACCTTC	CASSPETTQGNYGYTF
TRBV6-5	.	TRBJ1-2	.	TGTGCCAGCACCCGGGGGGTCTATGGCTACACCTTC	CASTRGVYGYTF
TRBV7-2	.	TRBJ1-6	.	TGTGCCAGCAGCCCCACGAGGGATAATTCACCCCTCCACTTT	CASSPTRDNSPLHF
TRBV6-5	.	TRBJ1-2	.	TGTGCCAGCTCCCCGGGATATGGCTACACCTTC	CASSPGYGYTF
TRBV4-1	TRBD2	TRBJ2-3	.	TGCGCCAGCAGCGACTACGGGGGGGCGGGGGATACGCAGTATTTT	CASSDYGGAGDTQYF
TRBV18	.	TRBJ2-2	few	TGTGCCAGCTCACCACGGGCCCCGAACACCGGGGAGCTGTTTTTT	CASSPRAPNTGELFF
TRBV5-6	.	TRBJ1-2	.	TGTGCCAGCACTCAGAGGGGACTCAACTATGGCTACACCTTC	CASTQRGLNYGYTF
TRBV5-1	TRBD1	TRBJ1-2	.	TGCGCCAGCAGCTCATCGATAAACAGGGGCGGCTATGGCTACACCTTC	CASSSSINRGGYGYTF